These T cell receptor beta chains were read from a single sample in a study of response to subunit inactivated influenza vaccine. TCRdb re-derived calls from the RT-PCR reads in MiXCR, one entry per CDR3 protein. The data show 490,000 or so distinct CDR3 sequences, with approximately 7.7% seen just once and 10% to 15% held by the top ten. Material: PBMCs from blood, obtained around 2 years after vaccination. These receptors were taken from a man between 50 and 75 years old who received an inactivated influenza vaccine. CDR3s include the opening cysteine and the closing phenylalanine or tryptophan.

TRBV12-3/TRBV12-4,CASSRAGGNEQFF
TRBV7-9,CASSYPPGQGTDTQYF
TRBV10-2,CASRETSGRVPTGELFF
TRBV20-1,CSASDRGGIKNIQYF
TRBV29-1,CSVPGTTYNEQFF
TRBV5-1,CASSLDHRGQAGNTIYF
TRBV7-9,CASSPHHRDEQYF
TRBV28,CASSLYATNEKLFF
TRBV3-1,CASSQGRSGREQYF
TRBV12-3/TRBV12-4,CASSLGPPLETQYF
TRBV5-1,CASSPNHDGLNYGYTF
TRBV6-5,CASSARTSVAFF